This TCR beta chain was observed in a study of blood T cell repertoires in COVID-19. Across the whole study: The United States, Italy and Spain provided the acute and convalescent COVID-19 samples.

Germline V gives CDR1 SNHLY, CDR2 FYNNEI. The V end lost 8 bases, the J end lost 0 bases, and 10 bases lay between the germline ends. The CDR3 totals 13 residues. This table comes from immunoSEQ multiplex PCR, and its TCRdb copy is limited to in-frame clones, with some not included. Here the sample spans around 300,000 clones, approximately 86% being singletons. The V call is TRBV2, the J call TRBJ1-2; D gene uncertain. The clonotype comes from a woman aged 25 to 39 who had recovered from COVID-19. The specimen was peripheral blood. The CDR3 loop is CASLSSPNYGYTF. For the CDR3, the DNA is TGTGCCAGCCTTAGCTCACCTAACTATGGCTACACCTTC.